This entry describes one TCR beta chain. Adults between about 18 and 95 years of age took part from 20 to 25 US areas. Individuals in the exposed group had encountered a COVID-19 case within 2 weeks preceding study entry. The sample belongs to a study of blood T cell repertoires in COVID-19. Study information: Material from acute and convalescent COVID-19 was sourced from the United States, Italy and Spain. Sources were T cells, B-cell-depleted T cells, or PBMCs; the material itself was cDNA or gDNA.

Only in-frame clones appear in the TCRdb table, and some are missing; sequencing was by immunoSEQ multiplex PCR. This table holds 150,000 or so clones, around 90% found once. Sequences were obtained from PBMCs or T cells enriched from blood (not recorded which). The receptor's source is a woman aged 40-49 years who had been exposed to COVID-19.

This CDR3 is CASSRGGAFGNTIYF. CDR3 nucleotide sequence: TGTGCCAGCAGTAGGGGGGGGGCTTTTGGAAACACCATATATTTT. The chain recombines TRBV6-5 with TRBJ1-3; possibly TRBD1 for D (6 bases). The germline V gene encodes CDR1 MNHEY and CDR2 SVGAGI. V was clipped by 5 bases and J by 3 bases, with 14 bases between them. There are 15 residues in the CDR3.